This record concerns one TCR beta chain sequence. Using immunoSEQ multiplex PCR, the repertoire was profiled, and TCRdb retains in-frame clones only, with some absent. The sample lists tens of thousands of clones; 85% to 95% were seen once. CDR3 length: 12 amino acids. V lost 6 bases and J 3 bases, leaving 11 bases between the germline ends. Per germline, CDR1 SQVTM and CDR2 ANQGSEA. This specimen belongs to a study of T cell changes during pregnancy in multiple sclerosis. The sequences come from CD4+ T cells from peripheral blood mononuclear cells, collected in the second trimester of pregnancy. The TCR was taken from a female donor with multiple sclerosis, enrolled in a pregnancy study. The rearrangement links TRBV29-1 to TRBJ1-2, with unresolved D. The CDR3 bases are TGCAGCGTGTCCAGCGGGTACTATGGCTACACCTTC. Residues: CSVSSGYYGYTF.